The next 26 T cell receptor beta chains were all read from a single sample in a study of T-cell reconstitution after alpha-beta-depleted transplantation in children. Unique molecular identifiers were incorporated into the prepared TCRbeta library. A single record per CDR3 protein comes from TCRdb applying MiXCR to the PCR reads. The data contain under 750,000 distinct CDR3 sequences, roughly 24% of them singletons. This material consisted of PBMCs, mostly from graft donor cells, taken 360 days after TCRalphabeta/CD19-depleted stem cell transplant. These receptors all come from a boy less than two years old who had a stem cell transplant for acute myeloid leukemia, so the T cells may come from the graft donor.

This clonotype was found a few times. The chain joins TRBV10-3 to TRBJ1-2; no definite D call. Germline CDR1 ENHRY, CDR2 SYGVKD. The length of the CDR3 is 16 residues. V lost 0 bases and J 4 bases, leaving 15 bases between the germline ends. The CDR3 sequence: CAISESSDTDFYGYTF. The CDR3 DNA follows: TGTGCCATCAGTGAGTCCTCCGACACTGATTTCTATGGCTACACCTTC.

This clonotype was counted ten times or more. The chain uses TRBV20-1 and TRBJ1-1; 7 bases match TRBD1. The length of the CDR3 is 15 residues. V gave up 3 bases and J gave up 10 bases; unmatched junction bases: 17. Germline CDR1 DFQATT, CDR2 SNEGSKA (reference sequence). The CDR3, as DNA: TGCAGTGCTAGGAGGGGGGAGACAGGGACGAAGGGAGCTTTCTTT. Translating gives CSARRGETGTKGAFF.

This clonotype was picked up a small number of times. This chain links TRBV5-1 with TRBJ2-5; D perhaps matches TRBD2 (6 bases). Trimming cost V 4 bases and J 5 bases, with 15 bases left between them. Germline V gene sequence: CDR1 SGHRS, CDR2 YFSETQ. CDR3 length: 14 residues. The CDR3 sequence is CASSPRPRGETQYF. For the CDR3, the DNA is TGCGCCAGCAGCCCCCGCCCTCGGGGGGAGACCCAGTACTTC.

This clonotype was counted many times. V gene TRBV12-3 or TRBV12-4 combines with J gene TRBJ2-1; 10 bases map to TRBD2. V dropped 0 bases and J dropped 0; count of bases not matched to a gene: 5. The CDR3 has 18 amino acids. Here the CDR3 reads CASSLATSGYRSYNEQFF. The CDR3 DNA is TGTGCCAGCAGTTTAGCGACTAGCGGGTACCGCTCCTACAATGAGCAGTTCTTC.

Only a few counts were recorded for this clonotype. The V and J genes are TRBV5-5 and TRBJ2-7; D is perhaps TRBD1 (5 bases). Trimming cost V 3 bases and J 5 bases, with 15 bases left between them. The CDR3 is 14 amino acids. In germline, CDR1 is SGHKS, CDR2 YYEKEE (reference sequence). The CDR3 region is CASSSRTPSDEQYV. The CDR3 nucleotides are TGTGCCAGCAGCTCACGGACACCCTCAGACGAGCAGTACGTC.

This clonotype was seen a few times. The V gene is TRBV20-1, the J gene TRBJ2-4, with a tentative D call TRBD1 (5 bases). This CDR3 is built from 15 residues. V was cut by 6 bases and J by 7 bases, with 22 bases left in between. Germline CDR1 reads DFQATT; CDR2 reads SNEGSKA (reference sequence). The CDR3 spells CSAILQTALLNIQYF. In DNA, the CDR3 is TGCAGTGCCATCCTCCAGACAGCCCTCCTTAACATTCAGTACTTC.

This chain uses TRBV12-3 or TRBV12-4 with TRBJ2-1; 15 bases agree with TRBD2. The trim removed 6 bases at V and 8 bases at J, leaving 11 bases unmatched. The CDR3 runs to 17 residues. The CDR3 sequence: CASSLKGLAGGRDEQFF. In DNA, the CDR3 is TGTGCCAGCAGCCTCAAAGGACTAGCGGGGGGGAGGGATGAGCAGTTCTTC.

This clonotype was counted once. The rearrangement links TRBV24-1 to TRBJ1-1; D ambiguous. The CDR3 is 13 amino acids. V shed 4 bases and J shed 0 bases, with 5 bases lying between them. Germline CDR1 is KGHDR and CDR2 is SFDVKD. CDR3 sequence (DNA): TGTGCCACCAGTGACACACTGAACACTGAAGCTTTCTTT. This codes for CATSDTLNTEAFF.

The rearrangement uses TRBV6-1 and TRBJ2-7, with no clear D. Trimming cost V 3 bases and J 3 bases, with 12 bases left between them. This CDR3 has 14 amino acids. CDR1 is MNHNS and CDR2 is SASEGT in the germline V gene. CDR3 sequence reads: CASSEPTTHYEQYF. DNA of the CDR3: TGTGCCAGCAGTGAGCCGACAACCCACTACGAGCAGTACTTC.

As concerns this clonotype: The CDR3 does not end in the conserved phenylalanine or tryptophan, so this is likely a read error. The genes are TRBV7-2 and TRBJ2-3; D tentatively fits TRBD1 or TRBD2 (5 bases each). The CDR3 runs to 16 residues. In germline, CDR1 is SGHTA, CDR2 FQGNSA. Trimming shortened V by 1 base and J by 2 bases, and 13 bases separated the two germline ends. This chain's CDR3 is CASSLGLGEFTDTQYS. CDR3 DNA sequence: TGTGCCAGCAGCTTAGGTTTAGGGGAGTTCACAGATACGCAGTATTCT.

This clonotype was picked up many times. This sequence joins TRBV20-1 and TRBJ2-1; TRBD2 agrees at 11 bases. CDR3 size: 14 residues. The germline gives CDR1 DFQATT, CDR2 SNEGSKA (reference sequence). The V gene end was trimmed by 2 bases and the J gene end by 9 bases; junction bases not matched to a gene: 6. The CDR3 sequence: CSARLAGGPTEQFF. The CDR3 DNA sequence: TGCAGTGCTAGATTAGCGGGGGGGCCCACTGAGCAGTTCTTC.

This clonotype was observed at least ten times. The genes are TRBV20-1 and TRBJ2-3, with TRBD2 matching over 12 bases. Germline V gene lookup returns CDR1 DFQATT and CDR2 SNEGSKA (reference sequence). V lost 3 bases, J lost 5 bases, and 6 bases stayed unmatched. The CDR3 consists of 15 residues. DNA for the CDR3: TGCAGTGCTAGTCGGGCTAGCGGGGGGGGAGATACGCAGTATTTT. Encoded protein: CSASRASGGGDTQYF.

The chain has TRBV5-1 and TRBJ2-2, with unresolved D. Germline lookup yields CDR1 SGHRS and CDR2 YFSETQ. The V gene lost 1 base and the J gene lost 3 bases, with 10 bases spanning the gap. The CDR3 length is 15 residues. The CDR3 coding sequence is TGCGCCAGCAGCTTGACGCTAAGGGACACCGGGGAGCTGTTTTTT. This codes for CASSLTLRDTGELFF.

This clonotype was picked up many times. This chain connects TRBV12-3 or TRBV12-4 to TRBJ2-7; D gene ambiguous. The V end was cut by 4 bases, the J end by 2 bases, with 6 bases between. The CDR3 extends over 12 amino acids. CDR3 protein: CASSSPTYEQYF. CDR3 DNA sequence: TGTGCCAGCAGTTCCCCCACCTACGAGCAGTACTTC.

A few counts support this clonotype. CDR3 DNA sequence: TGTGCCAGCAGCCAAGGTAGGGGCCCTCATCAGCCCCAGCATTTT. Protein: CASSQGRGPHQPQHF. The chain carries TRBV14 and TRBJ1-5, with D possibly TRBD1 on 5 matching bases. V was shortened by 1 base and J by 5 bases, with 12 bases between the two germline ends. The germline V gene encodes CDR1 SGHDN and CDR2 FVKESK. This CDR3 is built from 15 residues.

The chain couples TRBV20-1 to TRBJ2-5; D unclear. Per germline, CDR1 DFQATT and CDR2 SNEGSKA (reference sequence). The CDR3 extends over 17 amino acids. V was cut by 0 bases and J by 5 bases, with 22 bases left in between. CDR3 DNA sequence: TGCAGTGCTAGAGATATAGGGAACCGGGTCAATGGGGAGACCCAGTACTTC. Residues: CSARDIGNRVNGETQYF.

This clonotype has ten or more counts. The V gene is TRBV4-2, the J gene TRBJ2-4; weak D call: TRBD2 (6 bases). Germline V CDR1 and CDR2: LGHNA, YNFKEQ. Trimming stripped 1 base from V and 8 bases from J, with 12 bases between. This CDR3 is built from 14 residues. As DNA, the CDR3 is TGTGCCAGCAGCCAAGGTCGGGAGCGATACATTCAGTACTTC. Translated: CASSQGRERYIQYF.

This clonotype was counted at least ten times. The V call is TRBV20-1, the J call TRBJ2-7; 7 bases map to TRBD2. Germline CDR1 DFQATT, CDR2 SNEGSKA (reference sequence). The CDR3 totals 10 residues. The CDR3 here is CSARGLRPSV. The CDR3 DNA reads TGCAGTGCTAGGGGACTAAGACCTTCAGTC.

V usage is TRBV20-1 and J usage is TRBJ2-1; tentatively, D is TRBD1 or TRBD2 (5 bases each). The CDR3 consists of 15 residues. V was pared by 8 bases and J by 2 bases, with 19 bases between. Germline CDR1 and CDR2: DFQATT and SNEGSKA (reference sequence). As DNA, the CDR3 is TGCAGTCCCGATTTGAGACGGGACGCCTACAATGAGCAGTTCTTC. This sequence encodes CSPDLRRDAYNEQFF.

The table lists this clonotype with a few counts. V usage is TRBV4-3 and J usage is TRBJ1-1, with D uncertain. Germline assignment: CDR1 LGHNA and CDR2 YSLEER. Trimming stripped 0 bases from V and 1 base from J, with 6 bases between. This CDR3 has 14 residues. CDR3 sequence (DNA): TGCGCCAGCAGCCAAGAATTGTCGAACACTGAAGCTTTCTTT. This gives the protein CASSQELSNTEAFF.

The chain uses TRBV10-3 and TRBJ1-1; TRBD1 might be the D (5 bases). This CDR3 has 12 amino acids. Germline-derived CDR1 and CDR2 are ENHRY and SYGVKD. Trimming left V 8 bases short and J 4 bases short, with 11 bases between. The CDR3 DNA reads TGTGCCATCGGGGAGAGGGGCACTGAAGCTTTCTTT. It translates to CAIGERGTEAFF.

This clonotype was counted between two and nine times. The V and J genes are TRBV5-5 and TRBJ2-2; D not resolved. In germline, CDR1 is SGHKS, CDR2 YYEKEE (reference sequence). Trimming took 0 bases from V and 7 from J, leaving 4 bases between them. The CDR3 extends over 12 amino acids. In nucleotides, the CDR3 is TGTGCCAGCAGCTTGGAGAGCGGGGAGCTGTTTTTT. Translation gives CASSLESGELFF.

The chain employs TRBV12-3 or TRBV12-4 and TRBJ2-7, with D perhaps matching TRBD1 or TRBD2 (5 bases each). CDR3 size: 15 residues. V gave up 4 bases and J gave up 2 bases, with 15 bases separating them. CDR3 sequence: CASSSGGVRTYEQYF. The DNA of the CDR3 is TGTGCCAGCAGTTCTGGGGGTGTTAGGACCTACGAGCAGTACTTC.

This clonotype has a count of ten or more. This chain connects TRBV28 to TRBJ1-1, with D unclear. This CDR3 has 13 residues. Per germline, CDR1 MDHEN and CDR2 SYDVKM. Trimming shortened V by 2 bases and J by 4 bases, and 8 bases separated the two germline ends. CDR3 DNA sequence: TGTGCCAGCAGTTTACCGTGGTTCACTGAAGCTTTCTTT. Translation gives CASSLPWFTEAFF.

V gene TRBV6-5 combines with J gene TRBJ1-1; D may be TRBD1 (5 bases). The V and J ends lost 0 bases and 9 bases respectively, with 14 bases between them. From germline, CDR1 is MNHEY and CDR2 SVGAGI. There are 14 residues in the CDR3. The CDR3 loop is CASSYSRTNMKAFF. CDR3 DNA sequence: TGTGCCAGCAGTTACTCAAGGACAAATATGAAAGCTTTCTTT.

The genes are TRBV20-1 and TRBJ2-7; 7 positions match TRBD2. The CDR3 spans 13 residues. Germline trimming cut 5 bases from V and 1 base from J; bases unmatched to any gene: 5. Per germline, CDR1 DFQATT and CDR2 SNEGSKA (reference sequence). This CDR3 reads CSAAGTKSYEQYV. In DNA form, the CDR3 reads TGCAGTGCTGCCGGGACTAAATCCTACGAGCAGTACGTC.